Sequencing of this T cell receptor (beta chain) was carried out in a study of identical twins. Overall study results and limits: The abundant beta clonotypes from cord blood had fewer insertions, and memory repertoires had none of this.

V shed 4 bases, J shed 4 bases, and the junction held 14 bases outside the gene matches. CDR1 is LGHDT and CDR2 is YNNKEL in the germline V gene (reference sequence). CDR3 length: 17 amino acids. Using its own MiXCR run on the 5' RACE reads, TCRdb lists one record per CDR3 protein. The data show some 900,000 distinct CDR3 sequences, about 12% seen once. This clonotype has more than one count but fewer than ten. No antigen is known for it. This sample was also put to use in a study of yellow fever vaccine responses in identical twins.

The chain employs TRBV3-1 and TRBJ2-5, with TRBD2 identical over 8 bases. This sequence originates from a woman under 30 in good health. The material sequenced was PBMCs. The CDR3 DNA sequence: TGTGCCAGCAGCCCACAGAGTTGGCAGCGGGGGTCAGAGACCCAGTACTTC. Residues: CASSPQSWQRGSETQYF.